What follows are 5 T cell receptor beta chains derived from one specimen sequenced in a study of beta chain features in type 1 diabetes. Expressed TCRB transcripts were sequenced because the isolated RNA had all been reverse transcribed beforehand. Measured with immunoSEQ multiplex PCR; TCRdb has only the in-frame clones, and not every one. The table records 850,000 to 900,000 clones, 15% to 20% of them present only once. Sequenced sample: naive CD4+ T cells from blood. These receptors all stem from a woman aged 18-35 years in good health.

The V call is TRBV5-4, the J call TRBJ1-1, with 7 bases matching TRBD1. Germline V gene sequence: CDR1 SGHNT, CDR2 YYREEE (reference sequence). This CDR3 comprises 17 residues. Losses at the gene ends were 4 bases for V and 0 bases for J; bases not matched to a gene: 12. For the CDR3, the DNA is TGTGCCAGCAGCGCGAGGGGGACAGCTGCCCTGAACACTGAAGCTTTCTTT. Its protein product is CASSARGTAALNTEAFF.

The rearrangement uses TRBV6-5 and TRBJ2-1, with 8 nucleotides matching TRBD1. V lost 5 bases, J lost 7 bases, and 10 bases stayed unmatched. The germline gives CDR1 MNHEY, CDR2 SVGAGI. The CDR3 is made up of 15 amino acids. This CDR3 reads CASSAPGQGKNEQFF. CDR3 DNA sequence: TGTGCCAGCAGTGCCCCCGGACAGGGAAAAAATGAGCAGTTCTTC.

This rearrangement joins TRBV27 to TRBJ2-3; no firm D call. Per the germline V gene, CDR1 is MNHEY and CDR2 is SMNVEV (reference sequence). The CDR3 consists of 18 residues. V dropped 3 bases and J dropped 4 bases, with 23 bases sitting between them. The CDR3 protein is CASSFPPFLGSRADTQYF. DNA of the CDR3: TGTGCCAGCAGTTTCCCCCCGTTCCTAGGGTCAAGGGCAGATACGCAGTATTTT.

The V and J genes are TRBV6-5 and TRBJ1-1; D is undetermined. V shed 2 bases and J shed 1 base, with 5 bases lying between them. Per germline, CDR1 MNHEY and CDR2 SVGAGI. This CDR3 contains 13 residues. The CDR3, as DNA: TGTGCCAGCAGTTACAGGTGGAACACTGAAGCTTTCTTT. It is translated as CASSYRWNTEAFF.

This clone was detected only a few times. CDR3 nucleotides: TGTGCCAGCCACGTACAGGGGGAGCATGGAAACACCATATATTTT. The encoded protein is CASHVQGEHGNTIYF. The V call is TRBV19, the J call TRBJ1-3; 8 bases fit TRBD1. The germline V gene encodes CDR1 LNHDA and CDR2 SQIVND (reference sequence). This CDR3 has 15 amino acids. V gave up 9 bases and J gave up 3 bases; unmatched junction bases: 10.